Below, 13 T cell receptor beta chains from the same sample are listed, as sequenced in a study of blood T cell repertoires in COVID-19 (dated by TCRdb to 2019 to 2021). The library relied on the immunoSEQ multiplex PCR assay. Held by TCRdb, this immuneACCESS table contains in-frame sequences only and omits some clones. Under half of the omission traces to an unresolved V gene where checked; the cause of the rest is unknown. Within this sample are about 240,000 clones, with 86% of them counted one time only. In total, the top ten clones hold 3% to 3.5% of the sample. Sequencing was performed on peripheral blood. The receptors were sampled from a woman aged 30 to 39 who had recovered from COVID-19.

The rearrangement uses TRBV19 and TRBJ1-5, with a weak D call TRBD1 (6 bases). This CDR3 spans 14 amino acids. From germline, CDR1 is LNHDA and CDR2 SQIVND (reference sequence). The V and J ends lost 3 bases and 9 bases respectively, with 15 bases between them. The CDR3 loop is CASSMYIGGRPQHF. CDR3 in DNA: TGTGCCAGTAGTATGTATATAGGGGGTAGGCCCCAGCATTTT.

The chain has TRBV5-1 and TRBJ2-6; D possibly corresponds to TRBD2 (6 bases). Between the trimmed V and J ends, which lost 4 bases and 4 bases, there was a span of 15 bases. This CDR3 spans 16 amino acids. Looked up from germline, CDR1 is SGHRS and CDR2 is YFSETQ. The CDR3 nucleotides read TGCGCCAGCAGCCCAACCGGAGGGGCCGGGGCCAACGTCCTGACTTTC. Encoded protein: CASSPTGGAGANVLTF.

The rearrangement uses TRBV5-1 and TRBJ2-5, with 9 bases that match TRBD2. This CDR3 is 16 amino acids long. The V gene end was trimmed by 0 bases and the J gene end by 7 bases; junction bases not matched to a gene: 10. The V gene's germline CDR1 is SGHRS and CDR2 YFSETQ. CDR3 DNA sequence: TGCGCCAGCAGCTTGGAAGTAGCGGGGGCTAGGGGGACCCAGTACTTC. Protein: CASSLEVAGARGTQYF.

The chain employs TRBV7-2 and TRBJ1-1; D is unresolved. Germline loops: CDR1 SGHTA, CDR2 FQGNSA. This CDR3 has 15 residues. Trimming shortened V by 3 bases and J by 0 bases, and 11 bases separated the two germline ends. CDR3 DNA: TGTGCCAGCAGCTTTGAAAGGACTTTGAACACTGAAGCTTTCTTT. It encodes CASSFERTLNTEAFF. Based on the CDR3 plus reference TRBV7-2 and TRBJ1-1, the full variable domain is GAGVSQSPSNKVTEKGKDVELRCDPISGHTALYWYRQSLGQGLEFLIYFQGNSAPDKSGLPSDRFSAERTGGSVSTLTIQRTQQEDSAVYLCASSFERTLNTEAFFGQGTRLTVV.

As DNA, the CDR3 is TGTGCCAGCAGGCGGACTGTTTCGGCGACCCAGTACTTC. Translation: CASRRTVSATQYF. This sequence joins TRBV2 and TRBJ2-5, with D perhaps matching TRBD2 (5 bases). The V gene lost 6 bases and the J gene lost 7 bases, with 15 bases spanning the gap. This CDR3 has 13 amino acids. Germline CDR1 is SNHLY and CDR2 is FYNNEI. Combining the CDR3 with reference TRBV2 and TRBJ2-5 gives the whole variable domain EPEVTQTPSHQVTQMGQEVILRCVPISNHLYFYWYRQILGQKVEFLVSFYNNEISEKSEIFDDQFSVERPDGSNFTLKIRSTKLEDSAMYFCASRRTVSATQYFGPGTRLLVL.

The chain links TRBV14 to TRBJ2-7, with TRBD2 identical over 7 bases. This CDR3 spans 14 amino acids. V shed 4 bases and J 4 bases; nucleotides not matched to a gene: 7. Germline V gene data show CDR1 as SGHDN and CDR2 as FVKESK. CDR3 DNA sequence: TGTGCCAGCAGCCCCTTACGGGGGGAATACGAGCAGTACTTC. Residues: CASSPLRGEYEQYF.

This clone came up a few times. The chain couples TRBV13 to TRBJ2-1; D is possibly TRBD1 (6 bases). With 8 bases removed from V and 6 bases from J, the gap between germline ends came to 20 bases. CDR3 size: 15 residues. Germline CDR1 reads PRHDT; CDR2 reads FYEKMQ (reference sequence). CDR3 residues: CASSPSLGAPNEQFF. Written as DNA, the CDR3 is TGTGCCAGCTCCCCGTCGCTGGGGGCCCCCAATGAGCAGTTCTTC.

The V gene is TRBV18, the J gene TRBJ1-4; D may be TRBD1 (6 bases). The CDR3 has 15 residues. In germline, CDR1 is KGHSH, CDR2 LQKENI. The ends were cut back, 6 bases at V and 8 bases at J, with 19 bases in the middle. DNA for the CDR3: TGTGCCAGCTCGCTCAAGGGGGGGTTCGAGGAAAAACTGTTTTTT. Translated: CASSLKGGFEEKLFF. The full variable domain, in which reference TRBV18 and TRBJ1-4 provide the parts outside the CDR3, is NAGVMQNPRHLVRRRGQEARLRCSPMKGHSHVYWYRQLPEEGLKFMVYLQKENIIDESGMPKERFSAEFPKEGPSILRIQQVVRGDSAAYFCASSLKGGFEEKLFFGSGTQLSVL.

This clone is a singleton in its sample. V is TRBV5-6 and J is TRBJ2-5, with TRBD2 identical over 11 bases. The CDR3 length is 16 residues. V lost 7 bases to trimming and J lost 7 bases; unmatched junction nucleotides: 15. In germline, CDR1 is SGHDT, CDR2 YYEEEE. CDR3 nucleotide sequence: TGTGCCAGCGGAACCGGACGGCCTCTAGCGGGGGGGACCCAGTACTTC. Protein: CASGTGRPLAGGTQYF. Supplemented by reference TRBV5-6 and TRBJ2-5, the full variable domain reads DAGVTQSPTHLIKTRGQQVTLRCSPKSGHDTVSWYQQALGQGPQFIFQYYEEEERQRGNFPDRFSGHQFPNYSSELNVNALLLGDSALYLCASGTGRPLAGGTQYFGPGTRLLVL.

The CDR3 nucleotides read TGTGCCAGCTCACCCGATCTGAGCGAGCAGTACTTC. The encoded protein is CASSPDLSEQYF. The chain couples TRBV18 to TRBJ2-7; D uncertain. CDR3 length: 12 residues. With 3 bases removed from V and 6 bases from J, the gap between germline ends came to 9 bases. CDR1 is KGHSH and CDR2 is LQKENI in the germline V gene.

The chain uses TRBV6-1 and TRBJ1-2; perhaps TRBD1 as D (5 bases). The CDR3 is 15 residues long. Trimming cost V 0 bases and J 2 bases, with 10 bases left between them. The V gene's germline CDR1 is MNHNS and CDR2 SASEGT. CDR3 bases: TGTGCCAGCAGTGAAGCGGAGACAGAAAACTATGGCTACACCTTC. Translated, it gives CASSEAETENYGYTF.

The chain recombines TRBV30 with TRBJ2-4; maybe TRBD2 (5 bases). This CDR3 has 13 amino acids. Deletions cut 4 bases from V and 1 base from J, with 8 bases between. Germline assignment: CDR1 GTSNPN and CDR2 SVGIG (reference sequence). The CDR3 coding sequence is TGTGCCTGGAATTGGGAGGCCAAAAACATTCAGTACTTC. It yields the protein CAWNWEAKNIQYF.

The V and J genes are TRBV11-2 and TRBJ2-7, with no clear D. Trimming cost V 2 bases and J 2 bases, with 10 bases left between them. Germline values: CDR1 SGHAT, CDR2 FQNNGV. CDR3 length equals 14 residues. CDR3 sequence reads: CASSLSVLAYEQYF. The DNA for the CDR3 is TGTGCCAGCAGCTTATCAGTCCTGGCCTACGAGCAGTACTTC. Supplemented by reference TRBV11-2 and TRBJ2-7, the full variable domain reads EAGVAQSPRYKIIEKRQSVAFWCNPISGHATLYWYQQILGQGPKLLIQFQNNGVVDDSQLPKDRFSAERLKGVDSTLKIQPAKLEDSAVYLCASSLSVLAYEQYFGPGTRLTVT.